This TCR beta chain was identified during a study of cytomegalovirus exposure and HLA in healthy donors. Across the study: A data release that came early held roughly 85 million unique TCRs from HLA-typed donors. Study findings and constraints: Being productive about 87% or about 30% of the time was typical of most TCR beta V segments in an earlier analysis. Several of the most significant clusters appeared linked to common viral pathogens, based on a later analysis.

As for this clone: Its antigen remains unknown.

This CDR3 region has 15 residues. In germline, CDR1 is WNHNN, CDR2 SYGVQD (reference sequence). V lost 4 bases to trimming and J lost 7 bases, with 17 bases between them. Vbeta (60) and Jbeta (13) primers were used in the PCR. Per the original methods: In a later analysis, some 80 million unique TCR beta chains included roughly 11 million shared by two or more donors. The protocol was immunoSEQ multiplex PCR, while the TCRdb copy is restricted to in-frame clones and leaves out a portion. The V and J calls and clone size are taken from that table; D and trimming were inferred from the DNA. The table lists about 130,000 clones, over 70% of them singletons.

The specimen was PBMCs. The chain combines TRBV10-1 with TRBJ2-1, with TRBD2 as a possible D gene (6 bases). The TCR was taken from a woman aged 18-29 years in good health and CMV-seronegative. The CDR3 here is CASSVVGSSVNEQFF. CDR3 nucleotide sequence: TGCGCCAGCAGTGTTGTCGGGAGCTCGGTGAATGAGCAGTTCTTC.